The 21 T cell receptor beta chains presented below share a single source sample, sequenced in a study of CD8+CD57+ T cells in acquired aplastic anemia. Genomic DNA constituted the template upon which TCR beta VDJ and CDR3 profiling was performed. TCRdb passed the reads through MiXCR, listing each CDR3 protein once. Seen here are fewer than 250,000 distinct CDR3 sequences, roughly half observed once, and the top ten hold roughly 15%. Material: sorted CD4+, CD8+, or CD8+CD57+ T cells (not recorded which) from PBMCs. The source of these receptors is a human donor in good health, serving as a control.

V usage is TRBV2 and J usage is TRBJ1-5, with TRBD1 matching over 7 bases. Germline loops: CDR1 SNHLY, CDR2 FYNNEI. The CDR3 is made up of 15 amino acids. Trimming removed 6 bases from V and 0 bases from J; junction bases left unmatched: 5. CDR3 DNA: TGTGCCAGCAGAGCATACAGGGGTAGCAATCAGCCCCAGCATTTT. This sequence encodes CASRAYRGSNQPQHF.

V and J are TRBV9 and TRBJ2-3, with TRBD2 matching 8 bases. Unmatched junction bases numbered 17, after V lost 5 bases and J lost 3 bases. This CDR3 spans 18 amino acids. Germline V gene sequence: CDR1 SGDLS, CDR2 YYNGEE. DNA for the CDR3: TGTGCCAGCAGTGAAGCTCCTCCACGGGGGGGCTGGACAGATACGCAGTATTTT. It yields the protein CASSEAPPRGGWTDTQYF.

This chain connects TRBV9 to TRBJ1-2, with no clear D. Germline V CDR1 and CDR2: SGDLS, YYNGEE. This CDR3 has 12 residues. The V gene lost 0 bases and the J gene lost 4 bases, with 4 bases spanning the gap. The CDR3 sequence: CASSVGSYGYTF. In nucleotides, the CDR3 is TGTGCCAGCAGCGTAGGCAGCTATGGCTACACCTTC.

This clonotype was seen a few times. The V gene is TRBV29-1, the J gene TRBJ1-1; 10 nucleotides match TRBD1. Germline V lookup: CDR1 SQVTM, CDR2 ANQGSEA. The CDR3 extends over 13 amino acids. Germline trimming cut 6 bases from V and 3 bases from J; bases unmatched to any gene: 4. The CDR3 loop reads CSVRGQGDTEAFF. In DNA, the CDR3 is TGCAGCGTAAGAGGACAGGGGGACACTGAAGCTTTCTTT.

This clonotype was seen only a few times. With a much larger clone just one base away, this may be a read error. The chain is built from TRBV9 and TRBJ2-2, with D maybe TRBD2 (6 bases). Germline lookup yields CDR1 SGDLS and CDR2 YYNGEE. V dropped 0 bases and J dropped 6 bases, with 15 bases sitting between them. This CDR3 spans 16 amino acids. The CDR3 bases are TGTGCCAGCAGCGTAGAAGTAGGACTATGGGCCGGGGAGCTGTTTTTT. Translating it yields CASSVEVGLWAGELFF.

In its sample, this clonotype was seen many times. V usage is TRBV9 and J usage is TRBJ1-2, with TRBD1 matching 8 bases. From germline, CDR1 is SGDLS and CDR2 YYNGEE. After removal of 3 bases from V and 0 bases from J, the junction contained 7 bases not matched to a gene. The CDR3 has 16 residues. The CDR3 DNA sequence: TGTGCCAGCAGCGGCCCGCAGGGGGCGGCTAACTATGGCTACACCTTC. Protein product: CASSGPQGAANYGYTF.

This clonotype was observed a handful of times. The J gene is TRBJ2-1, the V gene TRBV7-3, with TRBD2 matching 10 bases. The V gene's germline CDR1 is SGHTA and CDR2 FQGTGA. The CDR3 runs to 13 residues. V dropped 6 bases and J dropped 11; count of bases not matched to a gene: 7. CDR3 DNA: TGTGCCAGCAGTCAAACTAGCGGGGCTAAGCAGTTCTTC. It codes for CASSQTSGAKQFF.

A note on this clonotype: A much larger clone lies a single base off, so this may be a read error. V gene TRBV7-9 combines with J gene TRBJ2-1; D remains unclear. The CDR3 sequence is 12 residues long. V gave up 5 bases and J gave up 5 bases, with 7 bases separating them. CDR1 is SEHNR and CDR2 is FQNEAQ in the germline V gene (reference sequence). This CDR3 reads CASSRVDNEQFF. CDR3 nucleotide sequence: TGTGCCAGCAGCCGGGTCGACAATGAGCAGTTCTTC.

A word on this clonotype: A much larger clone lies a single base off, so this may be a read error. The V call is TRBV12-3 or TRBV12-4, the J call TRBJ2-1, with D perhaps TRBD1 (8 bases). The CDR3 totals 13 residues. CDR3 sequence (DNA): TGTGCCAGCAGGGACAGGGACTACAATAAGCAGTTCTTC. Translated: CASRDRDYNKQFF.

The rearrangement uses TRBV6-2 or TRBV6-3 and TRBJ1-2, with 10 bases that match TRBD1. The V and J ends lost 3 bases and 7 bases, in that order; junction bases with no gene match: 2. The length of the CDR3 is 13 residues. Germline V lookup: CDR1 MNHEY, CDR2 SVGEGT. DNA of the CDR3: TGTGCCAGCAGTTATGGGGACAGGGGTGGCTACACCTTC. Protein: CASSYGDRGGYTF.

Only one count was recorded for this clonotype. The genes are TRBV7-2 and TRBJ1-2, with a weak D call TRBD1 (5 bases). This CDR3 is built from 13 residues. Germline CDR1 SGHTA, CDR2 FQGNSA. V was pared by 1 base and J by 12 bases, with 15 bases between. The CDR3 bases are TGTGCCAGCAGCTTAGTGGGGGGAGTTGGAAACACCTTC. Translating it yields CASSLVGGVGNTF.

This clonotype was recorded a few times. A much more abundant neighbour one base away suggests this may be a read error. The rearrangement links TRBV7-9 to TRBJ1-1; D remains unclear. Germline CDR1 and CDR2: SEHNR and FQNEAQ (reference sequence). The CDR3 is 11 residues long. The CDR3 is CASSFITEASF. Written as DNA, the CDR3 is TGTGCCAGCAGCTTTATAACTGAAGCTTCCTTT.

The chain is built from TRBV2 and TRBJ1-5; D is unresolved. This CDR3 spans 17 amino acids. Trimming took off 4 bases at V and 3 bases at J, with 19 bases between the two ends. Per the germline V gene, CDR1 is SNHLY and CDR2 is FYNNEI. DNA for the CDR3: TGTGCCAGCAGTGGCTCAGCCCAAAGCACCTCCAATCAGCCCCAGCATTTT. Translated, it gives CASSGSAQSTSNQPQHF.

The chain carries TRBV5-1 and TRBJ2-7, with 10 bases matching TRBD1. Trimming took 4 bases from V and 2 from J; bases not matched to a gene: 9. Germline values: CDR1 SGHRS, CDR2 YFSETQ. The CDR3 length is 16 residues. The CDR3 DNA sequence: TGCGCCAGCAGCCGGTTTGGGACAGGGGTGGCCTACGAGCAGTACTTC. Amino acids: CASSRFGTGVAYEQYF.

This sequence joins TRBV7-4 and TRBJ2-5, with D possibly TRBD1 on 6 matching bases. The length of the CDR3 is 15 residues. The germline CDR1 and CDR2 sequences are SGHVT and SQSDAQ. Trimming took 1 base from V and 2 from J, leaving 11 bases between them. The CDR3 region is CASSLGTAIQETQYF. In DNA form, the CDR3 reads TGTGCCAGCAGCTTAGGGACAGCTATTCAAGAGACCCAGTACTTC.

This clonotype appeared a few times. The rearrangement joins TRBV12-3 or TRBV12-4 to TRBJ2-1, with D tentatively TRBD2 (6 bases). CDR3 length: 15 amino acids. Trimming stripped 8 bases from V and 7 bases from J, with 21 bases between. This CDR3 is CASSPPSDRGNEQFF. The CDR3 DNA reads TGTGCCAGCTCACCACCAAGCGACCGGGGGAATGAGCAGTTCTTC.

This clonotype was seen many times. The CDR3 nucleotides read TGCGCCAGCAGCTTAAGGGGGCAGGGGGCCTACGAGCAGTACTTC. Amino acid sequence: CASSLRGQGAYEQYF. This sequence joins TRBV5-1 and TRBJ2-7, with 7 bases identical to TRBD1. The CDR3 has 15 amino acids. Germline lookup yields CDR1 SGHRS and CDR2 YFSETQ. Losses at the gene ends were 2 bases for V and 2 bases for J; bases not matched to a gene: 7.

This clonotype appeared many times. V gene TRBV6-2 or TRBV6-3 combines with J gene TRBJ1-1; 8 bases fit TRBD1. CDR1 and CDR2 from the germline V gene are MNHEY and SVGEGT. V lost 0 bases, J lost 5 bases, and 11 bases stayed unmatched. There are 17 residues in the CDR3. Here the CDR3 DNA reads TGTGCCAGCAGTTACTCCAGACAGGGGAGGGTGCGAACTGAAGCTTTCTTT. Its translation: CASSYSRQGRVRTEAFF.

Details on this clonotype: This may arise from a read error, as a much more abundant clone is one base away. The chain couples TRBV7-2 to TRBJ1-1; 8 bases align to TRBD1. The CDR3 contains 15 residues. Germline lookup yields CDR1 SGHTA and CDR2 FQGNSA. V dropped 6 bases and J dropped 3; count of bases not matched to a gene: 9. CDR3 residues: CASRPTGGGDTEAFF. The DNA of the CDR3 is TGTGCCAGCAGGCCCACAGGGGGGGGGGACACTGAAGCTTTCTTT.

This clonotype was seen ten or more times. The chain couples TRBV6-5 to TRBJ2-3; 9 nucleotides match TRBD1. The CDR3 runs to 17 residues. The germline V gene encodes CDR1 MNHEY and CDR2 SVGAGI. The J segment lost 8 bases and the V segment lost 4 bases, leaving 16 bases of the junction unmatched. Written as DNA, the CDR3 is TGTGCCAGCAGTTGGGCCACAGGGGGCCCGTGGTATCGTACGCAGTATTTT. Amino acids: CASSWATGGPWYRTQYF.

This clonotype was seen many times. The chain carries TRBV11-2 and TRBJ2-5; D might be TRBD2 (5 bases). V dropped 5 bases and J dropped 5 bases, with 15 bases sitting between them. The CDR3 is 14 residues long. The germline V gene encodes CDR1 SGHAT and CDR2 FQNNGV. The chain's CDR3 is CASSPYSGEETQYF. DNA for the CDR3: TGTGCCAGCAGCCCGTACTCCGGGGAGGAGACCCAGTACTTC.